One TCR beta chain is described in this entry. Its antigen remains unidentified. Germline V gene sequence: CDR1 MNHEY, CDR2 SVGAGI. There are 16 residues in the CDR3. Trimming removed 0 bases at V and 7 bases at J, with 18 bases between. The method was immunoSEQ multiplex PCR; TCRdb's version includes in-frame clones alone and lacks a portion of them. The sample records more than 95,000 clones, 93% being singletons. The entry originates in a study of T cell responses to AZD1222 COVID-19 vaccine. Findings of the study overall: A reported finding is that nearly half of spike-specific TCRs target unmutated variant regions. The donor group comprised mostly white British people and more females; the analysis possibly underestimated clonal diversity. Seropositive status at baseline applied to only a handful of AZD1222 recipients.

This receptor was identified in an adult in good health. The V gene is TRBV6-5, the J gene TRBJ1-2; D call uncertain. The sample consisted of peripheral blood, taken on day 0 of AZD1222 vaccination. CDR3 sequence: CASSYSRGFNYFGYTF. CDR3 sequence (DNA): TGTGCCAGCAGTTACTCGCGGGGTTTTAACTATTTTGGCTACACCTTC.